Sequencing of this T cell receptor beta chain was carried out in a study of molecular identifiers for immune sequencing clone quantification (dated by TCRdb to between 2018 and 2020). At the level of the whole study: For a replicate experiment, RNA from approximately 20,000 or 100,000 naive CD8 T cells was divided into five aliquots, and four of the five aliquots were sequenced. CD8 T cells were used in a methods study to benchmark molecular-identifier clustering-based TCR repertoire sequencing (MIDCIRS) and TCR RNA copy counting. On the study overall, not on this receptor specifically: Clones above 20 RNA copies held over 97% of molecules in CMV-specific effector cells but under 1% in naive cells. The sizes of highly expanded clones could end up underestimated when identical TCR molecules share a barcode. Modeling indicated approximately 3 TCR RNA copies recovered per cell, compared with roughly 10 by digital PCR, which implies a capture efficiency of approximately 30%. The naive libraries included spiked-in Jurkat TCR RNA (10 copies' worth), and this RNA is not part of the donor repertoire. Spiked-in Jurkat TCR RNA equivalent to a single cell was reported to be detectable even among approximately 900,000 naive CD8 T cells. When barcode sub-clustering was omitted, TCR diversity was inflated by chimeric consensus sequences, with chimeras reaching as high as 47%.

Naive CD8 T cell libraries were made from around 20,000 to 1,000,000 sorted cells using 10%, 30% or 50% of purified RNA. Naive CD8 T cells, defined as CD8+CD4-CCR7+CD45RA+, were FACS-sorted into RLT Plus buffer on a BD FACSAria II. Nine to eleven TCR copies' worth of Jurkat RNA were spiked into about 20,000-1,100,000 naive CD8 T cell samples to test detection sensitivity. Enrichment of CD8 T cells was done with RosetteSep CD8+ T Cell Enrichment Cocktail plus Ficoll-Paque, and ACK red cell lysis came afterward. This clonotype was observed at least ten times. Its antigen is still unknown. Per-base quality was not reported, and no clone a single base away is much larger than it. Its CDR3 holds 15 amino acids, cysteine through phenylalanine. CDR3 DNA only is kept here, 45 bases in frame from base 1. The CDR1 and CDR2 encoded by the germline V gene are SGHRS and YFSETQ. The germline ends are 9 bases apart after V is trimmed by 0 bases and J by 0 bases.

The library relied on PCR. Sequenced on a NextSeq 500. Bulk TCR libraries were generated as previously described, with the TCR primers listed in Table S5 used. Total RNA was purified with the Qiagen AllPrep DNA/RNA kit. Before analysis, reads from multiple sequencing runs of one library were combined. Turning to the authors' computational methods: Reads were retained only if an exact TCR constant sequence was present, and the retained reads were trimmed to 150 nt and grouped according to their 12-nt molecular barcodes. Reads within each barcode group were sub-clustered using a 15% Levenshtein threshold, and quality-weighted consensus sequences were constructed for each RNA molecule. Non-functional sequences were discarded, and so were lower-count sequences lying one edit away from another sequence. On the basis of fitting two negative binomial distributions, barcode sub-clusters with fewer than 20% of the maximum read count were discarded. The public reads were quality trimmed at Q25 with fastp and then assembled into clones with MiXCR by TCRdb, keeping productive beta chains. Every entry covers one CDR3 protein and lists the most common genes and DNA from its rows. None of the V and J calls come from the authors' own analysis; TCRdb made them. Within this sample are 460,000 or so distinct CDR3 sequences, with roughly 25% of them counted one time only. The ten top clones hold 0.7% to 0.9% of the sample.

Recombination connected TRBV5-1 to TRBJ1-1; the D gene lacks a confident call. Material: naive CD8+ T cells from blood, with Jurkat cell RNA spiked in. Read against the paper, the sample's cell subset or site label means: FACS-sorted CD8+CD4-CCR7+CD45RA+ naive T cells. The sequence derives from a human donor in good health. Some libraries in this study had Jurkat cell RNA spiked in. The CDR3: CASSLGSGMNTEAFF. The nucleotide sequence is TGCGCCAGCAGCTTGGGGTCGGGGATGAACACTGAAGCTTTCTTT.